This TCR beta chain was captured by sequencing in a study of cytotoxic CD8 clonotypes in ibrutinib-treated CLL. Regarding the study as a whole: Public clonotypes showed up rarely, and on treatment they shrank or held steady. Before falling back toward baseline at progression, clonality had risen at the time of ibrutinib response.

Depth targeted 1 in 200,000 to 1 in 1 million T cells, averaging approximately 10x coverage per clonotype. Generated by immunoSEQ multiplex PCR, the TCRdb table keeps only in-frame clones and is missing some. The sample has roughly 160,000 clones; roughly 86% are singletons. On this clone itself: The antigen remains undetermined.

The CDR3 has 13 amino acids. V dropped 8 bases and J dropped 1; count of bases not matched to a gene: 2. Germline V gene data show CDR1 as MDHEN and CDR2 as SYDVKM. The rearrangement links TRBV28 to TRBJ2-4, with 7 bases fitting TRBD1. The receptor comes from a human donor with chronic lymphocytic leukemia. The sequenced sample was PBMCs, obtained after 12 months of ibrutinib treatment. In DNA form, the CDR3 reads TGTGCCAGCCGGGGACAGGCCAAAAACATTCAGTACTTC. It specifies CASRGQAKNIQYF.